This T cell receptor beta chain comes out of a study of technical replicates of blood from a few donors. The CDR3 contains 15 residues. The germline V and J ends were trimmed by 2 bases and 6 bases, with 15 bases remaining between them. CDR1 is SGDLS, CDR2 YYNGEE, per germline. The protocol was immunoSEQ multiplex PCR, while the TCRdb copy is restricted to in-frame clones and leaves out a portion. Of more than 75,000 clones listed, nearly 96% are singletons. V is TRBV9 and J is TRBJ1-5, with D unclear. The TCR was taken from a human donor in good health. The sequencing sample was made of T cells isolated from PBMCs. The CDR3, as DNA: TGTGCCAGCAGCGTTGGGGAGGGTTTGGCTCAGCCCCAGCATTTT. Protein: CASSVGEGLAQPQHF.